This record covers a single T cell receptor (beta chain). Its antigen is unidentified. CDR1 and CDR2 (germline): ENHRY, SYGVKD. Trimming left V 2 bases short and J 3 bases short, with 9 bases between. This CDR3 region has 14 residues. The repertoire was sequenced with immunoSEQ multiplex PCR; TCRdb's copy has only in-frame clones and lacks some. The data contain about 16,000 clones, roughly 70% of them seen just once; the ten biggest clones take up roughly 20%. This sample was included in a study of ipilimumab plus nivolumab after autologous stem cell transplantation. Notes on the study in general: The authors say TCR, Treg and microbiome findings warrant further study.

Checkpoint therapy with ipilimumab 1 mg/kg began 14 to 28 days after transplant. The clonotype was recovered from a male donor with diffuse large B-cell lymphoma. Sequences were derived from PBMCs, sampled in a trial of ipilimumab plus nivolumab as post-transplant consolidation. The chain combines TRBV10-3 with TRBJ2-3; D might be TRBD2 (6 bases). CDR3 bases: TGTGCCATCAGTGAGCGCGGGGTTACAGATACGCAGTATTTT. Translating it yields CAISERGVTDTQYF.